This T cell receptor (beta chain) was documented in a study of T cells in localized non-small cell lung cancer. Findings and limits, study-wide: A denser population of T cells in blood accompanied longer overall survival.

The repertoire was sequenced with immunoSEQ multiplex PCR; TCRdb's copy has only in-frame clones and lacks some. The sample has some 3,000 clones, around 22% seen once. This clone was counted only a few times. The antigen is unknown. V lost 5 bases to trimming and J lost 4 bases, with 15 bases between them. Germline CDR1 SGDLS, CDR2 YYNGEE. The length of the CDR3 is 14 residues. The genes are TRBV9 and TRBJ2-5; D remains unclear. The receptor comes from a female donor aged 60 or older with stage I lung adenocarcinoma. The specimen was lung tumor tissue, collected before any cancer treatment. The CDR3 protein is CASSGLTQTETQYF. DNA for the CDR3: TGTGCCAGCAGTGGTCTGACACAGACAGAGACCCAGTACTTC.